This entry lists 19 T cell receptor beta chains sequenced from one sample in a study of T-cell memory formation after mild COVID-19. In TCRdb, the 5' RACE reads were re-called with MiXCR into one record per CDR3 protein. The sample carries just under 350,000 distinct CDR3 sequences, approximately 12% recorded once. What was sequenced was PBMCs or a T cell subset sorted from them (not recorded which). The source is a man aged 18 to 35 who had mild COVID-19 (a few samples of this study predate the infection). Cell type and time point are not known.

The table lists this clonotype with a few counts. The chain recombines TRBV9 with TRBJ2-3; 9 bases map to TRBD2. V shed 7 bases, J shed 8 bases, and the junction held 2 bases outside the gene matches. CDR1 and CDR2 from the germline V gene are SGDLS and YYNGEE. The CDR3 runs 11 residues. The CDR3 region is CASASGTTQYF. For the CDR3, the DNA is TGTGCCAGCGCTAGCGGGACTACGCAGTATTTT.

This clonotype was seen ten or more times. The chain joins TRBV15 to TRBJ2-6; 8 bases are shared with TRBD1. There are 18 residues in the CDR3. The J segment lost 0 bases and the V segment lost 3 bases, leaving 7 bases of the junction unmatched. Germline loops: CDR1 LNHNV, CDR2 YYDKDF (reference sequence). The CDR3 coding sequence is TGTGCCACCAGCAGCCGGACAGGGTCTCTCTCTGGGGCCAACGTCCTGACTTTC. Translating it yields CATSSRTGSLSGANVLTF.

The V call is TRBV6-2 or TRBV6-3, the J call TRBJ2-7; 9 bases agree with TRBD1. Germline lookup yields CDR1 MNHEY and CDR2 SVGEGT. The CDR3 is made up of 11 amino acids. The junction had 2 bases not matched to a gene; V was cut back by 5 bases and J by 9 bases. The DNA for the CDR3 is TGTGCCAGCAGTAGGACAGGGGTGCAGTACGTC. Its translation is CASSRTGVQYV.

The chain recombines TRBV3-1 with TRBJ1-4; D gene uncertain. CDR3 size: 14 residues. CDR1 and CDR2 (germline): LGHDT, YNNKEL (reference sequence). Trimming took off 0 bases at V and 10 bases at J, with 12 bases between the two ends. This chain's CDR3 is CASSQESNGGKLFF. The CDR3 region has the DNA TGTGCCAGCAGCCAAGAGTCGAACGGAGGAAAACTGTTTTTT.

The rearrangement uses TRBV5-1 and TRBJ1-4; TRBD1 agrees at 8 bases. The germline CDR1 and CDR2 sequences are SGHRS and YFSETQ. V was clipped by 4 bases and J by 8 bases; unmatched bases: 7. The CDR3 is made up of 14 amino acids. CDR3 bases: TGCGCCAGCAGCATCGGACAGGGCTACGAAAAACTGTTTTTT. It yields the protein CASSIGQGYEKLFF.

This clonotype was seen only a few times. The chain joins TRBV6-5 to TRBJ2-3; D is unresolved. Germline V CDR1 and CDR2: MNHEY, SVGAGI. V gave up 2 bases and J gave up 6 bases, with 9 bases separating them. The CDR3 is 13 residues long. The CDR3, as DNA: TGTGCCAGCAGTTACGGGCAGTCCGATACGCAGTATTTT. It specifies CASSYGQSDTQYF.

This clonotype came up many times. This chain joins TRBV7-2 and TRBJ2-7; 10 bases are a match to TRBD1. With V trimmed by 6 bases and J by 8 bases, 7 bases remained unmatched. There are 13 residues in the CDR3. CDR1 and CDR2 from the germline V gene are SGHTA and FQGNSA. CDR3 sequence reads: CASRDRQGAKQYF. The CDR3, as DNA: TGTGCCAGCAGAGACCGACAGGGGGCTAAGCAGTACTTC.

The V call is TRBV20-1, the J call TRBJ2-7, with 7 bases aligning to TRBD2. Per germline, CDR1 DFQATT and CDR2 SNEGSKA (reference sequence). V dropped 1 base and J dropped 2; count of bases not matched to a gene: 5. The CDR3 spans 14 residues. The CDR3 coding sequence is TGCAGTGCTAGAGGACTAGCTCTCACCTACGAGCAGTACTTC. Translation gives CSARGLALTYEQYF.

The chain recombines TRBV6-2 or TRBV6-3 with TRBJ2-3; 7 bases line up with TRBD2. From germline, CDR1 is MNHEY and CDR2 SVGEGT. This CDR3 spans 15 amino acids. The ends lost 6 bases at V and 5 bases at J; junction bases unmatched: 11. In DNA, the CDR3 is TGTGCCAGCAGACCCCCCAGCGGGGCCATAGATACGCAGTATTTT. Amino acid sequence: CASRPPSGAIDTQYF.

J is TRBJ2-6 and V is TRBV7-8; D is uncertain. Germline values: CDR1 SGHVS, CDR2 FQNEAQ. This CDR3 region has 15 residues. The germline V and J ends were trimmed by 2 bases and 2 bases, with 7 bases remaining between them. The CDR3 coding sequence is TGTGCCAGCAGCTTAATGACAACTGGGGCCAACGTCCTGACTTTC. Its translation: CASSLMTTGANVLTF.

This clonotype has ten or more counts. J is TRBJ2-5 and V is TRBV4-3, with D perhaps matching TRBD2 (5 bases). Germline-derived CDR1 and CDR2 are LGHNA and YSLEER. The CDR3 has 15 residues. V dropped 0 bases and J dropped 4 bases, with 12 bases sitting between them. CDR3 coding DNA: TGCGCCAGCAGCCAAGATGTCGACCGGGGAGAGACCCAGTACTTC. Its protein is CASSQDVDRGETQYF.

This clonotype came up many times. CDR3: CASALPGRLVRAFF. The CDR3 nucleotides are TGTGCCAGCGCTCTTCCGGGACGCCTGGTCCGGGCTTTCTTT. The chain has TRBV2 and TRBJ1-1; D is possibly TRBD1 (5 bases). This CDR3 contains 14 residues. Trimming cost V 8 bases and J 11 bases, with 24 bases left between them. Germline V gene sequence: CDR1 SNHLY, CDR2 FYNNEI.

In this sample, this clonotype turned up a few times. The rearrangement joins TRBV5-1 to TRBJ2-5, with TRBD1 matching over 8 bases. The CDR3 spans 16 residues. V was pared by 3 bases and J by 5 bases, with 12 bases of the junction left unmatched. The germline gives CDR1 SGHRS, CDR2 YFSETQ. The CDR3 DNA sequence: TGCGCCAGCAGCTCGGCCCTGACAGGGGACGGGGAGACCCAGTACTTC. Translating gives CASSSALTGDGETQYF.

This clonotype was detected a few times. The gene calls are TRBV14 and TRBJ1-1; tentatively, D is TRBD1 (6 bases). CDR1 and CDR2 from the germline V gene are SGHDN and FVKESK. The V and J ends lost 2 bases and 10 bases respectively, with 14 bases between them. The CDR3 covers 13 residues. CDR3: CASSQFEGVGAFF. The CDR3 DNA reads as TGTGCCAGCAGCCAATTCGAGGGGGTAGGAGCTTTCTTT.

The V and J genes are TRBV20-1 and TRBJ1-2; D unclear. Between the trimmed V and J ends, which lost 3 bases and 0 bases, there was a span of 8 bases. CDR1 and CDR2 from the germline V gene are DFQATT and SNEGSKA (reference sequence). The CDR3 is made up of 13 amino acids. The CDR3 region is CSARIGPNYGYTF. CDR3 coding DNA: TGCAGTGCTAGGATCGGGCCTAACTATGGCTACACCTTC.

This chain links TRBV7-2 with TRBJ2-5; no clear D. CDR1 SGHTA and CDR2 FQGNSA come from the germline V gene. The ends were cut back, 2 bases at V and 8 bases at J, with 9 bases in the middle. This CDR3 is 12 amino acids long. The CDR3: CASSLLSLTQYF. In nucleotides, the CDR3 is TGTGCCAGCAGCTTACTTTCACTAACCCAGTACTTC. Together with reference TRBV7-2 and TRBJ2-5, the CDR3 gives the full variable domain: GAGVSQSPSNKVTEKGKDVELRCDPISGHTALYWYRQSLGQGLEFLIYFQGNSAPDKSGLPSDRFSAERTGGSVSTLTIQRTQQEDSAVYLCASSLLSLTQYFGPGTRLLVL.

The chain carries TRBV7-8 and TRBJ2-7; D gene ambiguous. The length of the CDR3 is 14 residues. The V gene's germline CDR1 is SGHVS and CDR2 FQNEAQ. V lost 1 base and J lost 3, with 10 bases in between. This CDR3 is CASSLGEVNYEQYF. The DNA for the CDR3 is TGTGCCAGCAGCTTAGGAGAGGTTAACTACGAGCAGTACTTC.

The chain employs TRBV6-2 or TRBV6-3 and TRBJ1-1; 7 nucleotides align to TRBD1. This CDR3 region has 15 residues. In germline, CDR1 is MNHEY, CDR2 SVGEGT. V was clipped by 2 bases and J by 4 bases; unmatched bases: 7. The CDR3 coding sequence is TGTGCCAGCAGTTACCGACAGGGATGGGGCACTGAAGCTTTCTTT. This sequence encodes CASSYRQGWGTEAFF.

A few counts support this clonotype. This rearrangement joins TRBV7-2 to TRBJ2-5, with TRBD1 matching over 8 bases. Germline-derived CDR1 and CDR2 are SGHTA and FQGNSA. The CDR3 has 16 residues. V lost 5 bases and J lost 5; bases outside the gene matches: 13. The CDR3 coding sequence is TGTGCCAGCAGCCACCACTCGGACAGGGATAGGGAGACCCAGTACTTC. This translates into CASSHHSDRDRETQYF.